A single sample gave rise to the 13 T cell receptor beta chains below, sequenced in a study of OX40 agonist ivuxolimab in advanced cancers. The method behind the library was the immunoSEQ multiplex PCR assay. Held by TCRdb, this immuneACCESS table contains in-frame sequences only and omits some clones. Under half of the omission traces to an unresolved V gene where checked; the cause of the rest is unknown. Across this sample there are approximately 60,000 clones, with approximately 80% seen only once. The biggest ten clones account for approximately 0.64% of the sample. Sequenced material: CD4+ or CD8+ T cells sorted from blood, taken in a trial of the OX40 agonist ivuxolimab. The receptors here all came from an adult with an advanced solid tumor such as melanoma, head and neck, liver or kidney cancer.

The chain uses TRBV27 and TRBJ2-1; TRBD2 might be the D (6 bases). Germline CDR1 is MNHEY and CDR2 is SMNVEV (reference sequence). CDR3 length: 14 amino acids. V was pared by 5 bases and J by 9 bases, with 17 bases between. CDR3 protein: CASSQGGRGGEQFF. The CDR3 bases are TGTGCCAGCAGTCAAGGAGGTAGGGGAGGTGAGCAGTTCTTC.

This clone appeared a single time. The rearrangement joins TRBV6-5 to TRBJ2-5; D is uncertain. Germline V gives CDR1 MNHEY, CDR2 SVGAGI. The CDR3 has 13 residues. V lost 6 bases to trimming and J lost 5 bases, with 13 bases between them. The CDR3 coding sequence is TGTGCCAGCAGCACCCCGGGCGTGGAGACCCAGTACTTC. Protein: CASSTPGVETQYF.

Here the CDR3 reads CASSRTVPSGGYTF. CDR3 coding DNA: TGTGCCAGCAGTCGGACAGTTCCGTCGGGGGGCTACACCTTC. This chain joins TRBV16 and TRBJ1-2; D possibly corresponds to TRBD1 (6 bases). Germline V gene data show CDR1 as KGHSY and CDR2 as FQNENV. V lost 6 bases to trimming and J lost 8 bases, with 19 bases between them. This CDR3 contains 14 residues.

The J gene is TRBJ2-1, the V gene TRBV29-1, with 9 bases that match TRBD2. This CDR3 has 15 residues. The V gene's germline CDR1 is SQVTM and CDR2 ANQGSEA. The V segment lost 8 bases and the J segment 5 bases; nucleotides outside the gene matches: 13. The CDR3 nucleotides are TGCAGCACCAGAAGGTCCAGCGGGGGGAACAATGAGCAGTTCTTC. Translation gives CSTRRSSGGNNEQFF.

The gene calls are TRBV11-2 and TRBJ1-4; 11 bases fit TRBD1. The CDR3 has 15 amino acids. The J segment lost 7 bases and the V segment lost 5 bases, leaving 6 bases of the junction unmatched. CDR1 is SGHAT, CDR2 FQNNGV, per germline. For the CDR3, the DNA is TGTGCCAGCAGCACAGGACAGGGGGCGGGTGAAAAACTGTTTTTT. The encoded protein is CASSTGQGAGEKLFF.

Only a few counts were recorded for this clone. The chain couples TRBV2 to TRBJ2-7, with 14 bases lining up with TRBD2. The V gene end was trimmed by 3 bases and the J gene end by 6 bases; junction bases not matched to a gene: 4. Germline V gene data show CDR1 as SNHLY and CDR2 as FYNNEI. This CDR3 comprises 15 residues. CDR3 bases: TGTGCCAGCAGTGAGGGACTAGCGGGAGCGGGCGAGCAGTACTTC. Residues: CASSEGLAGAGEQYF.

This CDR3 reads CASRALVAGTETQYF. The CDR3 DNA reads TGTGCCAGCAGAGCCCTGGTGGCCGGGACGGAGACCCAGTACTTC. This chain links TRBV6-5 with TRBJ2-5; TRBD1 or TRBD2 may be the D gene (5 bases each). Germline-derived CDR1 and CDR2 are MNHEY and SVGAGI. Trimming took off 6 bases at V and 5 bases at J, with 19 bases between the two ends. The CDR3 covers 15 residues.

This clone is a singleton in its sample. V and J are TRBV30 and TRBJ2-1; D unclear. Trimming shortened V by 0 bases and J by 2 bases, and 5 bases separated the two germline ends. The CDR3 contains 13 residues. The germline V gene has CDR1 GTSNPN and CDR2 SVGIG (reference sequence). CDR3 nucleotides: TGTGCCTGGAGTGTAGGGACCTACAATGAGCAGTTCTTC. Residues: CAWSVGTYNEQFF.

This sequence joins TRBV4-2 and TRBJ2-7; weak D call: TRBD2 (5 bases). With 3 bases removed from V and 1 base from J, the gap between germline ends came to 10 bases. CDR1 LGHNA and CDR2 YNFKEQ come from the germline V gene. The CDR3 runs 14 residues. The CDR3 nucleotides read TGTGCCAGCAGCCATACTAGAATTTCCTACGAGCAGTACTTC. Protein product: CASSHTRISYEQYF.

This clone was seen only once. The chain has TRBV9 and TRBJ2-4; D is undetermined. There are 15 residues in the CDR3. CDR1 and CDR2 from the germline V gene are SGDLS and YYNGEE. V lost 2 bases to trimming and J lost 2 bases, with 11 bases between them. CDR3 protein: CASSVYSDTKNIQYF. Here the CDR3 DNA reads TGTGCCAGCAGCGTGTACAGTGACACCAAAAACATTCAGTACTTC.

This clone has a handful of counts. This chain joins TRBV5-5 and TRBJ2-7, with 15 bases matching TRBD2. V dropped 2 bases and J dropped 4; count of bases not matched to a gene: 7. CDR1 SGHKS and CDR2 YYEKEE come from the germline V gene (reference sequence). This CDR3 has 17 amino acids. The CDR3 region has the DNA TGTGCCAGCAGCTTCCGGACTAGCGGGAGGGGACCTTACGAGCAGTACTTC. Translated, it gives CASSFRTSGRGPYEQYF. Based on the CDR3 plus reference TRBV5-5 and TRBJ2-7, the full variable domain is DAGVTQSPTHLIKTRGQQVTLRCSPISGHKSVSWYQQVLGQGPQFIFQYYEKEERGRGNFPDRFSARQFPNYSSELNVNALLLGDSALYLCASSFRTSGRGPYEQYFGPGTRLTVT.

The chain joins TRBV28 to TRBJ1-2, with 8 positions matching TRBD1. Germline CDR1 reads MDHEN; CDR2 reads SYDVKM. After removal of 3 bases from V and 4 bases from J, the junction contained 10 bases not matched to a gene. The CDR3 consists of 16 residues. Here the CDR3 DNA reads TGTGCCAGCAGTTTCTCCGGCAGGGGGCTTGGCTATGGCTACACCTTC. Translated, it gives CASSFSGRGLGYGYTF.

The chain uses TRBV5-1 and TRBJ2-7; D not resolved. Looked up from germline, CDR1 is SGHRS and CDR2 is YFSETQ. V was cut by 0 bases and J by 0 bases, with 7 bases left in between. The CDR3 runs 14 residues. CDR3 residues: CASSLESSSYEQYF. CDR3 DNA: TGCGCCAGCAGCTTGGAGTCTAGCTCCTACGAGCAGTACTTC.